Following are 14 T cell receptor beta chains from one sample sequenced in a study of blood T cell repertoires in COVID-19. Measured with immunoSEQ multiplex PCR; TCRdb has only the in-frame clones, and not every one. The profile shows over 100,000 clones, about 83% of them singletons. Sequenced material: PBMCs or T cells enriched from blood (not recorded which). These receptors all come from a woman in her 30s who had recovered from COVID-19.

The chain employs TRBV19 and TRBJ1-6, with unresolved D. V was pared by 5 bases and J by 0 bases, with 8 bases between. The V gene's germline CDR1 is LNHDA and CDR2 SQIVND (reference sequence). The CDR3 consists of 15 residues. CDR3 nucleotide sequence: TGTGCCAGTAGTGGGGAGACCTCCTATAATTCACCCCTCCACTTT. It is translated as CASSGETSYNSPLHF.

In this sample, this clone turned up once. V is TRBV28 and J is TRBJ2-3; possible D gene TRBD1, 6 bases. Germline V gene sequence: CDR1 MDHEN, CDR2 SYDVKM. The V end lost 5 bases, the J end lost 2 bases, and 8 bases lay between the germline ends. The CDR3 has 13 residues. CDR3 region: CASSGQITDTQYF. In DNA form, the CDR3 reads TGTGCCAGCAGTGGACAGATCACAGATACGCAGTATTTT.

The chain couples TRBV5-8 to TRBJ1-6; TRBD1 matches at 11 bases. Germline V gives CDR1 SGHTS, CDR2 YDEGEE. The CDR3 runs to 15 residues. J gave up 10 bases and V 4 bases, and 7 bases lay outside the gene matches. CDR3 sequence (DNA): TGTGCCAGCAGCGCCGGGACAGGGGGAATCTCACCCCTCCACTTT. It codes for CASSAGTGGISPLHF.

In this sample, this clone turned up a few times. V is TRBV28 and J is TRBJ1-5, with D possibly matching TRBD1 (6 bases). Germline CDR1 reads MDHEN; CDR2 reads SYDVKM. The length of the CDR3 is 15 residues. V was trimmed by 4 bases and J by 3 bases, leaving 13 bases between them. The CDR3 is CASSSTTGPNQPQHF. Here the CDR3 DNA reads TGTGCCAGCAGTTCCACGACAGGTCCCAATCAGCCCCAGCATTTT.

The rearrangement links TRBV19 to TRBJ2-2; tentatively, D is TRBD2 (5 bases). CDR1 and CDR2 (germline): LNHDA, SQIVND (reference sequence). Trimming took off 6 bases at V and 0 bases at J, with 11 bases between the two ends. CDR3 length: 15 amino acids. The CDR3 DNA reads TGTGCCAGTAGCTTTCGGACTTCGAACACCGGGGAGCTGTTTTTT. Translation gives CASSFRTSNTGELFF. Supplemented by reference TRBV19 and TRBJ2-2, the full variable domain reads DGGITQSPKYLFRKEGQNVTLSCEQNLNHDAMYWYRQDPGQGLRLIYYSQIVNDFQKGDIAEGYSVSREKKESFPLTVTSAQKNPTAFYLCASSFRTSNTGELFFGEGSRLTVL.

The chain combines TRBV7-9 with TRBJ2-1, with TRBD2 matching 7 bases. The CDR3 totals 14 residues. Germline-derived CDR1 and CDR2 are SEHNR and FQNEAQ (reference sequence). Germline trimming cut 3 bases from V and 8 bases from J; bases unmatched to any gene: 7. CDR3: CASSLGRARDEQFF. The CDR3, as DNA: TGTGCCAGCAGCTTGGGGAGGGCCAGAGATGAGCAGTTCTTC. Complete variable domain (other parts from reference TRBV7-9 and TRBJ2-1): DTGVSQNPRHKITKRGQNVTFRCDPISEHNRLYWYRQTLGQGPEFLTYFQNEAQLEKSRLLSDRFSAERPKGSFSTLEIQRTEQGDSAMYLCASSLGRARDEQFFGPGTRLTVL.

The J gene is TRBJ2-7, the V gene TRBV5-5; D is perhaps TRBD2 (6 bases). This CDR3 is 14 amino acids long. Trimming left V 2 bases short and J 7 bases short, with 16 bases between. Looked up from germline, CDR1 is SGHKS and CDR2 is YYEKEE (reference sequence). The CDR3 nucleotides read TGTGCCAGCAGCTTCACCGTCGGGGGTCGGGAGCAGTACTTC. The encoded protein is CASSFTVGGREQYF.

The V call is TRBV28, the J call TRBJ1-4; the D gene is possibly TRBD1 (6 bases). Trimming removed 5 bases from V and 11 bases from J, with 12 bases in between. The CDR3 runs 12 residues. The germline V gene encodes CDR1 MDHEN and CDR2 SYDVKM. The DNA for the CDR3 is TGTGCCAGCAGTCCAGGGACAAGTAAACTGTTTTTT. Translating it yields CASSPGTSKLFF.

There are many counts of this clone. The gene calls are TRBV7-8 and TRBJ1-2; 7 bases are a match to TRBD1. Looked up from germline, CDR1 is SGHVS and CDR2 is FQNEAQ. After removal of 7 bases from V and 1 base from J, the junction contained 3 bases not matched to a gene. CDR3 size: 13 residues. CDR3 amino acids: CASTRGNNYGYTF. The DNA of the CDR3 is TGTGCCAGCACCAGGGGGAATAACTATGGCTACACCTTC.

The chain combines TRBV5-1 with TRBJ1-1, with D possibly TRBD1 on 6 matching bases. V lost 3 bases and J 1 base, leaving 16 bases between the germline ends. Germline loops: CDR1 SGHRS, CDR2 YFSETQ. CDR3 size: 16 residues. The CDR3 reads CASSSNDRRQNTEAFF. CDR3 nucleotides: TGCGCCAGCAGCTCTAACGACAGGAGACAGAACACTGAAGCTTTCTTT.

This clone occurred a few times. The V gene is TRBV5-1, the J gene TRBJ2-2; 9 bases fit TRBD2. The length of the CDR3 is 16 residues. Germline assignment: CDR1 SGHRS and CDR2 YFSETQ. J lost 4 bases, V lost 2 bases, and 6 bases had no gene match. The CDR3: CASSFLAGVTTGELFF. The CDR3 nucleotides read TGCGCCAGCAGCTTTTTAGCGGGAGTCACCACCGGGGAGCTGTTTTTT.

The chain combines TRBV29-1 with TRBJ2-1; 9 nucleotides line up with TRBD2. This CDR3 region has 13 residues. The J segment lost 9 bases and the V segment lost 7 bases, leaving 10 bases of the junction unmatched. Germline CDR1 reads SQVTM; CDR2 reads ANQGSEA. This chain's CDR3 is CSAKASGNLEQFF. CDR3 nucleotide sequence: TGCAGCGCGAAGGCTAGCGGGAACCTTGAGCAGTTCTTC.

In this sample, this clone turned up a few times. The chain combines TRBV7-2 with TRBJ1-2, with TRBD1 matching 8 bases. V lost 6 bases to trimming and J lost 6 bases; unmatched junction nucleotides: 9. The CDR3 runs to 14 residues. Germline values: CDR1 SGHTA, CDR2 FQGNSA. CDR3 in amino acids: CASRRDRRINGYTF. The CDR3 coding sequence is TGTGCCAGCAGACGGGACAGGAGAATAAATGGCTACACCTTC.

The chain uses TRBV19 and TRBJ1-1, with D possibly matching TRBD1 (6 bases). The CDR3 spans 14 residues. V lost 3 bases to trimming and J lost 4 bases, with 12 bases between them. The germline gives CDR1 LNHDA, CDR2 SQIVND (reference sequence). CDR3 DNA: TGTGCCAGTAGTATTAGGGGGGGAACCACTGAAGCTTTCTTT. Amino acids: CASSIRGGTTEAFF. The full variable domain, in which reference TRBV19 and TRBJ1-1 provide the parts outside the CDR3, is DGGITQSPKYLFRKEGQNVTLSCEQNLNHDAMYWYRQDPGQGLRLIYYSQIVNDFQKGDIAEGYSVSREKKESFPLTVTSAQKNPTAFYLCASSIRGGTTEAFFGQGTRLTVV.